The source of this TCR beta chain is a study of cytomegalovirus exposure and HLA in healthy donors. Study conclusions and caveats: TCR beta sequences numbering 15,000 to 20,000 were associated with HLA alleles at 0.05 false discovery rate in a later analysis. Several top significant clusters appeared, in a later analysis, to be linked to common viral pathogens. Later analysis associated a missense DCLRE1C variant with TCR beta V- and J-gene trimming.

Concerning this clone itself: The antigen is not known.

Germline-derived CDR1 and CDR2 are MNHNY and SVGAGI (reference sequence). V was trimmed by 5 bases and J by 5 bases, leaving 13 bases between them. This CDR3 has 13 residues. Use of 60 Vbeta and 13 Jbeta primers characterized the PCR. TCRdb's copy holds only in-frame clones and misses some; the assay was immunoSEQ multiplex PCR. Seen here are about 170,000 clones, 80% to 90% observed once, and the top ten hold approximately 0.8%. The sequencing input was PBMCs. The chain is built from TRBV6-6 and TRBJ2-7, with D perhaps TRBD2 (5 bases). This TCR was recovered from a woman aged 18-29 years in good health and CMV-seronegative. The CDR3 is CASSNGRSDEQYF. Here the CDR3 DNA reads TGTGCCAGCAGTAATGGGAGAAGCGACGAGCAGTACTTC.